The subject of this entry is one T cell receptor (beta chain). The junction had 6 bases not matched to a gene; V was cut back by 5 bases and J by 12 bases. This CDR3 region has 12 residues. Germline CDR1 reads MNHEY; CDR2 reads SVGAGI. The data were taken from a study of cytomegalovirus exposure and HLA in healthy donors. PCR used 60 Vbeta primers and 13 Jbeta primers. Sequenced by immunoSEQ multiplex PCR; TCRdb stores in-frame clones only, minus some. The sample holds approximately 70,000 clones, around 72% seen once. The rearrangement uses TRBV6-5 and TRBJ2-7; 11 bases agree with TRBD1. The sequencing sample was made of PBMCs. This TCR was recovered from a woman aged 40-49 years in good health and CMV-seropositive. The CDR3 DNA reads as TGTGCCAGCAGTGGGACAGGGGGTTTATGGTACTTC. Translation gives CASSGTGGLWYF.